This T cell receptor (beta chain) was observed in a study of radiotherapy plus CTLA-4 blockade in lung cancer. The protocol was immunoSEQ multiplex PCR, while the TCRdb copy is restricted to in-frame clones and leaves out a portion. The sample includes approximately 50,000 clones, 70% to 85% of them seen just once. The CDR3 runs to 14 residues. Germline CDR1 is SGHNT and CDR2 is YYREEE (reference sequence). V was clipped by 5 bases and J by 4 bases, with 15 bases between them. This receptor was obtained from a human donor with non-small cell lung cancer whose response to radiotherapy plus ipilimumab could not be evaluated. The chain couples TRBV5-4 to TRBJ1-2, with D maybe TRBD1 (5 bases). Here the sequenced sample was peripheral blood, taken from a patient treated with radiotherapy plus ipilimumab. The CDR3 region is CASSPAGPLYGYTF. The CDR3 region has the DNA TGTGCCAGCAGTCCCGCGGGACCACTCTATGGCTACACCTTC.